The rows below give T cell receptor beta chains drawn from one sample of a study of Ad26.COV2.S vaccination and SARS-CoV-2 variants. The method was immunoSEQ multiplex PCR; TCRdb's version includes in-frame clones alone and lacks a portion of them. There are about 680,000 clones in the sample; roughly 90% occur only once, and approximately 1.5% lies in the top ten. This specimen was peripheral blood, taken in a trial of Ad26.COV2.S vaccine versus placebo. Receptor source: a person between 18 and 65 years old who received the Ad26.COV2.S COVID-19 vaccine or a placebo. The CDR3 runs from the conserved cysteine through the conserved F or W. The D gene is left open where the match is weak. The size field is filled for only some rows; it gives once, few, many or a size class.

d_gene,v_gene,abundance,j_gene,CDR3nt,CDR3aa
-,TRBV20-1,-,TRBJ2-7,TGCAGTGCTAGTGCTACGTCCTACGAGCAGTACTTC,CSASATSYEQYF
TRBD2,TRBV9,-,TRBJ2-2,TGTGCCAGCAGCCGAGGCGGGGGCACCGGGGAGCTGTTTTTT,CASSRGGGTGELFF
-,TRBV7-9,-,TRBJ1-5,TGTGCCAGCAGCTTAGAAGGAATCAATCAGCCCCAGCATTTT,CASSLEGINQPQHF
-,TRBV6-5,once,TRBJ1-1,TGTGCCAGCAGTTACCAGGGGACGGACACTGAAGCTTTCTTT,CASSYQGTDTEAFF
-,TRBV12-3/TRBV12-4,-,TRBJ1-1,TGTGCCAGCACCATAAGGGCGGGCACTGAAGCTTTCTTT,CASTIRAGTEAFF
TRBD2,TRBV7-9,-,TRBJ2-5,TGTGCCAGCAGCTTAGCCGCGGGAGGGGAGACCCAGTACTTC,CASSLAAGGETQYF
TRBD1,TRBV5-1,-,TRBJ2-5,TGCGCCAGCAGCATAGGGACAGACCAAGAGACCCAGTACTTC,CASSIGTDQETQYF
-,TRBV29-1,-,TRBJ1-1,TGCAGCGTTACCGGGCCGTCGACCACTGAAGCTTTCTTT,CSVTGPSTTEAFF
TRBD1,TRBV30,-,TRBJ2-7,TGTGCCTGGAGCGGGACAGGGGGCTACGAGCAGTACTTC,CAWSGTGGYEQYF
-,TRBV3-1/TRBV3-2,-,TRBJ1-5,TGTGCCAGCAGCCAACAGACAGTGGGTCAGCCCCAGCATTTT,CASSQQTVGQPQHF
-,TRBV7-2,-,TRBJ1-5,TGTGCCAGCAGTTCTATGGGCAATCAGCCCCAGCATTTT,CASSSMGNQPQHF
-,TRBV7-8,once,TRBJ1-5,TGTGCCAGCAGCTTATCCTCGGACGGGATCAGGCCCCAGCATTTT,CASSLSSDGIRPQHF
TRBD2,TRBV4-2,-,TRBJ2-7,TGTGCCAGCAGCGCGGGACTAGCGGACTACGAGCAGTACTTC,CASSAGLADYEQYF
-,TRBV18,-,TRBJ2-1,TGTGCCAGCTCACATAGAGGCAGGGACCGTTACAATGAGCAGTTCTTC,CASSHRGRDRYNEQFF
TRBD2,TRBV19,-,TRBJ2-1,TGTGCCAGTAGTATAAGTAGCGGGGGGGCTGGAGAGCAGTTCTTC,CASSISSGGAGEQFF
-,TRBV19,-,TRBJ2-1,TGTGCCAGTAGTCCCGTACTAGCCAGGTACAATGAGCAGTTCTTC,CASSPVLARYNEQFF
-,TRBV6-6,-,TRBJ1-2,TGTGCCAGCAGCCCCGGGCAGTTTGGCTACACCTTC,CASSPGQFGYTF
-,TRBV6-6,-,TRBJ2-4,TGTGCCACTTGGCCACAGGATCTCCAAGCCAAAAACATTCAGTACTTC,CATWPQDLQAKNIQYF
-,TRBV27,-,TRBJ2-5,TGTGCCAGCAGTGGGGGGACTCCCCCTACGCTGGCCCAGTACTTC,CASSGGTPPTLAQYF
-,TRBV7-6,few,TRBJ1-1,TGTGCCAGCAGCTTAAACGGGAACACTGAAGCTTTCTTT,CASSLNGNTEAFF
TRBD1,TRBV6-6,-,TRBJ2-7,TGTGCCAGCAGGCCTCCGGGACAGGGGAACTACGAGCAGTACTTC,CASRPPGQGNYEQYF
-,TRBV14,-,TRBJ1-1,TGTGCCAGCAGCCAAGGTGGCAGGTACACTGAAGCTTTCTTT,CASSQGGRYTEAFF
-,TRBV27,-,TRBJ2-7,TGTGCCAGCAGTCCCACCCGGGACAATGGCTACGAGCAGTACTTC,CASSPTRDNGYEQYF
-,TRBV10-3,few,TRBJ1-5,TGTGCCATCAGTGAGATGGGATTAGGTCAGCCCCAGCATTTT,CAISEMGLGQPQHF
-,TRBV6-6,-,TRBJ1-5,TGTGCCACCGAGGGGGGGTTTGTGAATCAGCCCCAGCATTTT,CATEGGFVNQPQHF
-,TRBV7-9,-,TRBJ1-5,TGTGCCAGCTCAGGGTCGAGCAATCAGCCCCAGCATTTT,CASSGSSNQPQHF
-,TRBV15,-,TRBJ2-1,TGTGCCACCAGCAGAGGGAGCGGAAGTACTAGTCCCCGGGGGCAGTTCTTC,CATSRGSGSTSPRGQFF
TRBD2,TRBV13,-,TRBJ2-1,TGTGCCAGCAGCTTAGCTCCTAGCGGGAGCCGAAGCTCCTACAATGAGCAGTTCTTC,CASSLAPSGSRSSYNEQFF
-,TRBV3-1/TRBV3-2,-,TRBJ2-7,TGTGCCAGCAGCCGATGGGGCAGCCTGACCTACGAGCAGTACTTC,CASSRWGSLTYEQYF
-,TRBV12-2,-,TRBJ2-2,TGTGCAAGTCGCTTATTTCGGGGACAGGGGGTAGCCGGGGAGCTGTTTTTT,CASRLFRGQGVAGELFF
-,TRBV10-1,-,TRBJ1-1,TGCGCCAGCAGGGGGTCCAGCGGGGACACTGAAGCTTTCTTT,CASRGSSGDTEAFF
TRBD1,TRBV5-1,-,TRBJ1-2,TGCGCCAGCAGCTTGGTCGGGGGACAGTCTCCTGTCACCTTC,CASSLVGGQSPVTF
TRBD2,TRBV27,-,TRBJ2-1,TGTGCCAGCAGCCTACTAGCGGGAGGTCTCTACAATGAGCAGTTCTTC,CASSLLAGGLYNEQFF
-,TRBV24-1,-,TRBJ2-3,TGTGCCACCAGTGATGTGACAGATACGCAGTATTTT,CATSDVTDTQYF
-,TRBV7-9,-,TRBJ2-2,TGTGCCAGCACCGGGGCCGGGGAGCTGTTTTTT,CASTGAGELFF
-,TRBV7-2,-,TRBJ2-7,TGTGCCAGCAGCCCGGGACCCTACGAGCAGTACTTC,CASSPGPYEQYF
TRBD2,TRBV24-1,once,TRBJ2-1,TGTGCTACCTCTAGCGGAGCCCCCTACAATGAGCAGTTCTTC,CATSSGAPYNEQFF
TRBD1,TRBV30,-,TRBJ1-2,TGTGCCTGGACTACAGGGGCCTATGGCTACACCTTC,CAWTTGAYGYTF
-,TRBV12-3/TRBV12-4,-,TRBJ1-5,TGTGCCAGCAGGCTGGACTTACAGAAGCCCCAGCATTTT,CASRLDLQKPQHF
TRBD2,TRBV30,-,TRBJ2-2,TGTGCCCTGGGACTAGCGAACTCAAACACCGGGGAGCTGTTTTTT,CALGLANSNTGELFF
TRBD2,TRBV29-1,once,TRBJ2-1,TGCAGCGCTCGACTAGCGGGAGGCGCCTACAATGAGCAGTTCTTC,CSARLAGGAYNEQFF
TRBD2,TRBV19,-,TRBJ2-7,TGTGCCAGTAGCGATGTAGGACTAGCGGGGGAGTACGAGCAGTACTTC,CASSDVGLAGEYEQYF
-,TRBV6-2/TRBV6-3,-,TRBJ1-5,TGTGCCAGCAGTCCCGGTCCCTACCTCAATCAGCCCCAGCATTTT,CASSPGPYLNQPQHF
TRBD2,TRBV7-2,-,TRBJ2-5,TGTGCCAGCAAGTGGACTAGCGGGGGCCAAGAGACCCAGTACTTC,CASKWTSGGQETQYF
TRBD2,TRBV5-4,-,TRBJ2-5,TGTGCCAGCAGCTCGGGACTACAAGAGACCCAGTACTTC,CASSSGLQETQYF
-,TRBV4-1,few,TRBJ1-1,TGCGCCAGCAGCCAAGAGATCAAGCGAGCGACTGAAGCTTTCTTT,CASSQEIKRATEAFF